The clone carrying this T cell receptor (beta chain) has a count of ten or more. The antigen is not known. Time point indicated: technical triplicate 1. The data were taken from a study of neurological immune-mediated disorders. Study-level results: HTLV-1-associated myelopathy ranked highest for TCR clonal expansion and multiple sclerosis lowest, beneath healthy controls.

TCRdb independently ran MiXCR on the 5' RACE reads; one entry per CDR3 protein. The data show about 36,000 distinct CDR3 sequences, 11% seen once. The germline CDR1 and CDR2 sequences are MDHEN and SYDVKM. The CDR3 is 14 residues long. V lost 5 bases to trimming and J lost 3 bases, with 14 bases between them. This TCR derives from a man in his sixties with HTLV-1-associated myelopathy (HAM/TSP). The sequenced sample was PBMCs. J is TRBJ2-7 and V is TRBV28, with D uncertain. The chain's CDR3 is CASSPPLIDYEQYF. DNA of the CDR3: TGTGCCAGCAGTCCCCCCCTTATTGACTACGAGCAGTACTTC.